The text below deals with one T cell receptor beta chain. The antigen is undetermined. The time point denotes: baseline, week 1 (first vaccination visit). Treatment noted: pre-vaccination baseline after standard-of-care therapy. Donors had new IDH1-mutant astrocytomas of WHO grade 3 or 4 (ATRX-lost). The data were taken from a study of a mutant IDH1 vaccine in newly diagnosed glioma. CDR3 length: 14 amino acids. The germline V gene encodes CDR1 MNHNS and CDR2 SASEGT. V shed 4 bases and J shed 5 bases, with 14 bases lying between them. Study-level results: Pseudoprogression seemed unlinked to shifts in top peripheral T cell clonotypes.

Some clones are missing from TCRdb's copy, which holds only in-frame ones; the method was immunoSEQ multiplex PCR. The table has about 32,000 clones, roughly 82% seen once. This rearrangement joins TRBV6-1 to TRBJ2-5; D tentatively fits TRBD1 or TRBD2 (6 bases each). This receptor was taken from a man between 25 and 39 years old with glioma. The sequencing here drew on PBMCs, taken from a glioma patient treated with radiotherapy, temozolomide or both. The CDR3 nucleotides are TGTGCCAGCAGTGTAGGGGGGCGCGAGGAGACCCAGTACTTC. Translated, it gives CASSVGGREETQYF.